Shown below are 21 T cell receptor beta chains from a single sample sequenced in a study of CD8 T cells in ankylosing spondylitis. Study results and limitations: A TCR beta motif of 7 to 9 highly homologous variants seemed to mark ankylosing spondylitis blood.

MiXCR, applied by TCRdb to the 5' RACE reads, yields one record per CDR3 protein. The table records fewer than 550,000 distinct CDR3 sequences, over 4% of them present only once. For these TCRs, the target antigens are not known. The sequenced sample consisted of blood, either unsorted or a sorted T cell fraction (not recorded which). These receptors originate from a male donor with ankylosing spondylitis.

Ten or more counts support this clonotype. The J gene is TRBJ1-1, the V gene TRBV7-2; D is unresolved. Looked up from germline, CDR1 is SGHTA and CDR2 is FQGNSA. The CDR3 length is 15 residues. Trimming left V 3 bases short and J 0 bases short, with 11 bases between. The CDR3 loop is CASSFRDPMNTEAFF. CDR3 DNA sequence: TGTGCCAGCAGCTTTAGGGATCCTATGAACACTGAAGCTTTCTTT. Together with reference TRBV7-2 and TRBJ1-1, the CDR3 gives the full variable domain: GAGVSQSPSNKVTEKGKDVELRCDPISGHTALYWYRQSLGQGLEFLIYFQGNSAPDKSGLPSDRFSAERTGGSVSTLTIQRTQQEDSAVYLCASSFRDPMNTEAFFGQGTRLTVV.

In its sample, this clonotype was seen many times. Its ends do not fully match the called genes, so a read error is possible. This chain connects TRBV7-7 to TRBJ2-1; a possible D gene is TRBD2 (5 bases). Germline CDR1 reads SSHAT; CDR2 reads FNYEAQ (reference sequence). There are 14 residues in the CDR3. CDR3 protein: CASSLIGMTNEQFF. CDR3 DNA: TGTGCTAGCAGCTTAATCGGGATGACCAATGAGCAGTTCTTC.

The rearrangement joins TRBV7-9 to TRBJ2-7; 13 bases align to TRBD2. Trimming removed 4 bases from V and 6 bases from J; junction bases left unmatched: 6. The germline gives CDR1 SEHNR, CDR2 FQNEAQ (reference sequence). CDR3 length equals 15 residues. The CDR3: CASSSGLAGVVEQYF. The CDR3, as DNA: TGTGCCAGCAGCTCCGGACTAGCGGGAGTTGTCGAGCAGTACTTC.

In its sample, this clonotype was seen many times. This chain joins TRBV9 and TRBJ2-7; no clear D. This CDR3 contains 14 residues. The V end lost 4 bases, the J end lost 2 bases, and 13 bases lay between the germline ends. CDR1 is SGDLS, CDR2 YYNGEE, per germline. In DNA, the CDR3 is TGTGCCAGCAGCCCCCGACAAGGGCCCTACGAGCAGTACTTC. It specifies CASSPRQGPYEQYF. Looking up the rest from reference TRBV9 and TRBJ2-7 gives the full variable domain: DSGVTQTPKHLITATGQRVTLRCSPRSGDLSVYWYQQSLDQGLQFLIQYYNGEERAKGNILERFSAQQFPDLHSELNLSSLELGDSALYFCASSPRQGPYEQYFGPGTRLTVT.

This clonotype has at least ten counts. The rearrangement uses TRBV5-1 and TRBJ2-3, with no clear D. The CDR3 is made up of 15 amino acids. CDR1 is SGHRS, CDR2 YFSETQ, per germline. Trimming removed 0 bases at V and 1 base at J, with 9 bases between. CDR3 in amino acids: CASSLDPRGTDTQYF. The CDR3 DNA follows: TGCGCCAGCAGCTTGGACCCCCGTGGCACAGATACGCAGTATTTT.

This clonotype was seen repeatedly, ten times or more. The genes are TRBV7-8 and TRBJ1-1; possible D gene TRBD1, 5 bases. The germline V gene has CDR1 SGHVS and CDR2 FQNEAQ. The V gene lost 3 bases and the J gene lost 0 bases, with 11 bases spanning the gap. This CDR3 spans 15 amino acids. Here the CDR3 DNA reads TGTGCCAGCAGCTTGAGACAGAGCATGAACACTGAAGCTTTCTTT. Translating it yields CASSLRQSMNTEAFF.

The chain uses TRBV5-5 and TRBJ2-7; D is perhaps TRBD1 or TRBD2 (5 bases each). V lost 0 bases and J 0 bases, leaving 10 bases between the germline ends. The V gene's germline CDR1 is SGHKS and CDR2 YYEKEE (reference sequence). The CDR3 consists of 15 residues. The CDR3, as DNA: TGTGCCAGCAGCTTGGGCAGGGACGCCTCCTACGAGCAGTACTTC. It encodes CASSLGRDASYEQYF. Using reference TRBV5-5 and TRBJ2-7 for the parts outside the CDR3, the full variable domain is DAGVTQSPTHLIKTRGQQVTLRCSPISGHKSVSWYQQVLGQGPQFIFQYYEKEERGRGNFPDRFSARQFPNYSSELNVNALLLGDSALYLCASSLGRDASYEQYFGPGTRLTVT.

This chain links TRBV7-9 with TRBJ2-3; D is undetermined. The CDR3 has 14 amino acids. Trimming took off 0 bases at V and 2 bases at J, with 6 bases between the two ends. The germline CDR1 and CDR2 sequences are SEHNR and FQNEAQ (reference sequence). CDR3 nucleotide sequence: TGTGCCAGCAGCTTAGCCAGCCCCACAGATACGCAGTATTTT. It is translated as CASSLASPTDTQYF.

This clonotype was seen only a few times. The gene calls are TRBV5-1 and TRBJ2-1; possibly TRBD1 or TRBD2 for D (6 bases each). The CDR3 is made up of 14 amino acids. CDR1 is SGHRS, CDR2 YFSETQ, per germline. The germline V and J ends were trimmed by 0 bases and 9 bases, with 13 bases remaining between them. The CDR3 loop reads CASSLGGAVGEQFF. CDR3 sequence (DNA): TGCGCCAGCAGCTTGGGGGGGGCGGTTGGTGAGCAGTTCTTC.

This clonotype showed up many times. The V call is TRBV5-1, the J call TRBJ2-1, with D possibly being TRBD1 (6 bases). Per germline, CDR1 SGHRS and CDR2 YFSETQ. This CDR3 is 16 amino acids long. V was pared by 4 bases and J by 9 bases, with 23 bases between. CDR3 sequence: CASSLGGLSGVSEQFF. The CDR3 DNA follows: TGCGCCAGCAGCCTTGGGGGCCTGTCTGGGGTAAGTGAGCAGTTCTTC.

This rearrangement joins TRBV6-1 to TRBJ1-1, with D tentatively TRBD1 (6 bases). CDR1 and CDR2 from the germline V gene are MNHNS and SASEGT. This CDR3 is built from 14 residues. Trimming cost V 8 bases and J 5 bases, with 18 bases left between them. CDR3 in amino acids: CASGDTFRLTEAFF. The CDR3 nucleotides read TGTGCCAGCGGGGACACATTCCGTCTAACTGAAGCTTTCTTT.

Concerning this clonotype: Given a much more abundant clone one base away, this may be a read error. This sequence joins TRBV20-1 and TRBJ1-6; no clear D gene. The CDR3 sequence is 12 residues long. Deletions cut 6 bases from V and 11 bases from J, with 14 bases between. Germline loops: CDR1 DFQATT, CDR2 SNEGSKA (reference sequence). CDR3 nucleotide sequence: TGCAGTGCCCGCCTATCTAGAACACCCCTCCACTTT. It encodes CSARLSRTPLHF.

This clonotype was seen ten or more times. The rearrangement uses TRBV7-9 and TRBJ2-3; D unresolved. Germline V gene data show CDR1 as SEHNR and CDR2 as FQNEAQ (reference sequence). The V gene lost 5 bases and the J gene lost 6 bases, with 15 bases spanning the gap. This CDR3 region has 14 residues. Here the CDR3 reads CASSLSLLPDTQYF. CDR3 DNA sequence: TGTGCCAGCAGCCTCTCTCTCCTCCCGGATACGCAGTATTTT.

Many counts were recorded for this clonotype. The chain uses TRBV20-1 and TRBJ2-3; no clear D. Germline-derived CDR1 and CDR2 are DFQATT and SNEGSKA (reference sequence). The CDR3 runs to 10 residues. The ends were cut back, 7 bases at V and 0 bases at J, with 2 bases in the middle. In DNA, the CDR3 is TGCAGTGTAAGCACAGATACGCAGTATTTT. Translation: CSVSTDTQYF.

This chain uses TRBV6-1 with TRBJ2-3; D may be TRBD2 (6 bases). The CDR3 spans 14 residues. The V end lost 5 bases, the J end lost 3 bases, and 12 bases lay between the germline ends. The germline V gene encodes CDR1 MNHNS and CDR2 SASEGT. For the CDR3, the DNA is TGTGCCAGCAGTAAAAGACTAGTTACAGATACGCAGTATTTT. This gives the protein CASSKRLVTDTQYF.

This clonotype was detected many times. The chain recombines TRBV5-4 with TRBJ2-3; weak D call: TRBD1 (5 bases). The V end was cut by 4 bases, the J end by 0 bases, with 12 bases between. This CDR3 is 15 amino acids long. Germline loops: CDR1 SGHNT, CDR2 YYREEE (reference sequence). The CDR3 region is CASSGAVSSTDTQYF. The CDR3 DNA reads TGTGCCAGCAGCGGGGCGGTCTCTAGCACAGATACGCAGTATTTT.

The sample holds many counts of this clonotype. The chain has TRBV27 and TRBJ1-6; a possible D gene is TRBD1 (5 bases). There are 15 residues in the CDR3. The germline V gene encodes CDR1 MNHEY and CDR2 SMNVEV (reference sequence). Trimming cost V 5 bases and J 10 bases, with 18 bases left between them. The CDR3 DNA is TGTGCCAGCAGTGCCCGGGACCTGTCGGAATCACCCCTCCACTTT. Its translation: CASSARDLSESPLHF.

This clonotype was recorded many times. The chain carries TRBV29-1 and TRBJ2-1, with 9 bases fitting TRBD2. With 7 bases clipped from V and 8 bases from J, the junction kept 3 bases outside the gene matches. The germline gives CDR1 SQVTM, CDR2 ANQGSEA. This CDR3 comprises 11 residues. CDR3 residues: CSGGLADEQFF. The CDR3 DNA reads as TGCAGCGGGGGACTAGCCGATGAGCAGTTCTTC.

This clonotype was observed many times. The chain links TRBV11-2 to TRBJ1-1; D not certain. The CDR3 has 13 residues. CDR1 and CDR2 from the germline V gene are SGHAT and FQNNGV. V lost 1 base and J 7 bases, leaving 10 bases between the germline ends. The CDR3 loop reads CASSLAWGSEAFF. For the CDR3, the DNA is TGTGCCAGCAGCTTAGCGTGGGGAAGTGAAGCTTTCTTT.

This clonotype was detected many times. This chain joins TRBV20-1 and TRBJ1-5; D is undetermined. CDR3 size: 15 residues. The germline V and J ends were trimmed by 0 bases and 1 base, with 10 bases remaining between them. Germline V CDR1 and CDR2: DFQATT, SNEGSKA (reference sequence). CDR3 bases: TGCAGTGCTAGAGATCGACCTATAAGCAATCAGCCCCAGCATTTT. Its translation is CSARDRPISNQPQHF.

This clonotype has a count of ten or more. V gene TRBV4-2 combines with J gene TRBJ2-7, with no clear D. V lost 0 bases and J lost 0, with 9 bases in between. Germline values: CDR1 LGHNA, CDR2 YNFKEQ. This CDR3 has 15 amino acids. CDR3 coding DNA: TGTGCCAGCAGCCAAGATGGGATCATCTCCTACGAGCAGTACTTC. This sequence encodes CASSQDGIISYEQYF.